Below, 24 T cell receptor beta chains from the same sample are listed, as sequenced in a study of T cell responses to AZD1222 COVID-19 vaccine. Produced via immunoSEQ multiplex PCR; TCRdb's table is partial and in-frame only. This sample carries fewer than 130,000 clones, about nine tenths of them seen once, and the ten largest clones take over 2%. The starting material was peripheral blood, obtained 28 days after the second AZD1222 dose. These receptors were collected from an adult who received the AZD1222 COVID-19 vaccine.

The CDR3 sequence is CASSPSLREKLFF. The CDR3 DNA sequence: TGTGCCAGCTCACCAAGCCTGCGCGAGAAACTGTTTTTT. V and J are TRBV18 and TRBJ1-4; D is ambiguous. CDR1 KGHSH and CDR2 LQKENI come from the germline V gene. The CDR3 consists of 13 residues. Trimming took 2 bases from V and 11 from J, leaving 12 bases between them.

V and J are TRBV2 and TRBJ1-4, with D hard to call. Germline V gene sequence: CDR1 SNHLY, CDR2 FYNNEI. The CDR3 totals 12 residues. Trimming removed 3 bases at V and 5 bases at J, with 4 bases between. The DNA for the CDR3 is TGTGCCAGCAGTGACGGGAATGAAAAACTGTTTTTT. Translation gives CASSDGNEKLFF.

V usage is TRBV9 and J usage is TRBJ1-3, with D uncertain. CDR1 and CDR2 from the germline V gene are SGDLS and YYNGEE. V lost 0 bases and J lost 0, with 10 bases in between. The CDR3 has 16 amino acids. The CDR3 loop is CASSVATGFSGNTIYF. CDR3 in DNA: TGTGCCAGCAGCGTAGCTACGGGGTTCTCTGGAAACACCATATATTTT. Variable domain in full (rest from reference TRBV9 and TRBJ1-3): DSGVTQTPKHLITATGQRVTLRCSPRSGDLSVYWYQQSLDQGLQFLIQYYNGEERAKGNILERFSAQQFPDLHSELNLSSLELGDSALYFCASSVATGFSGNTIYFGEGSWLTVV.

The chain's CDR3 is CASSDDRLEAAFF. Here the CDR3 DNA reads TGTGCCAGCAGTGATGACAGGTTGGAGGCAGCTTTCTTT. The chain recombines TRBV25-1 with TRBJ1-1; D may be TRBD1 (6 bases). With 3 bases removed from V and 10 bases from J, the gap between germline ends came to 15 bases. CDR1 and CDR2 (germline): MGHDK, SYGVNS. The CDR3 loop spans 13 amino acids.

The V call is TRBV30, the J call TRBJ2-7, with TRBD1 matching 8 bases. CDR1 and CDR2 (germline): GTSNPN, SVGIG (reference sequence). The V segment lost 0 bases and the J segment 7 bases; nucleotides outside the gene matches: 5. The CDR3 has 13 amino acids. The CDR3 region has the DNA TGTGCCTGGAGTGTCCAGGGGGCAGGGGAGCAGTACTTC. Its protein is CAWSVQGAGEQYF. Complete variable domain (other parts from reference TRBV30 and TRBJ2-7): SQTIHQWPATLVQPVGSPLSLECTVEGTSNPNLYWYRQAAGRGLQLLFYSVGIGQISSEVPQNLSASRPQDRQFILSSKKLLLSDSGFYLCAWSVQGAGEQYFGPGTRLTVT.

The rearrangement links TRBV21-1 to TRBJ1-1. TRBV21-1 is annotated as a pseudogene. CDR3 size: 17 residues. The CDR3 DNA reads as TGTGCCAGCAGCAAAGAAGGTGGGAATCCCAAGAACACTGAAGCTTTCTTT. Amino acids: CASSKEGGNPKNTEAFF.

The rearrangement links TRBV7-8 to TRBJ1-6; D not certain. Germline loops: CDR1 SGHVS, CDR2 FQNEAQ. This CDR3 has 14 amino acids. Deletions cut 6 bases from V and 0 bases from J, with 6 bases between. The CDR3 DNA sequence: TGTGCCAGCAGTTTCACCTCCTATAATTCACCCCTCCACTTT. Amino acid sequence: CASSFTSYNSPLHF.

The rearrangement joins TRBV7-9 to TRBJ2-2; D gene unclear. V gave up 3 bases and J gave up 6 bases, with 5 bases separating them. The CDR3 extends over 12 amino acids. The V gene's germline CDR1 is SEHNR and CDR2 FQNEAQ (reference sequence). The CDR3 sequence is CASSFLPGELFF. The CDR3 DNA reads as TGTGCCAGCAGCTTCCTACCCGGGGAGCTGTTTTTT.

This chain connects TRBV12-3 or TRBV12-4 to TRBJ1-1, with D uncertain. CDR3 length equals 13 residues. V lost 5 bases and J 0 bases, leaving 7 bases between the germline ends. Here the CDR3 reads CASSAQLNTEAFF. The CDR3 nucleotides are TGTGCCAGCAGTGCCCAGTTGAACACTGAAGCTTTCTTT.

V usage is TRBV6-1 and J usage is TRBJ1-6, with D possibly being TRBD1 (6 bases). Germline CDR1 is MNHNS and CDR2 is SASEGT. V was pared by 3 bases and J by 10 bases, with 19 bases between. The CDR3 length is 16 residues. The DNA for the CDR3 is TGTGCCAGCAGTGACACAGGGACCGCGCCGAGGTCACCCCTCCACTTT. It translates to CASSDTGTAPRSPLHF.

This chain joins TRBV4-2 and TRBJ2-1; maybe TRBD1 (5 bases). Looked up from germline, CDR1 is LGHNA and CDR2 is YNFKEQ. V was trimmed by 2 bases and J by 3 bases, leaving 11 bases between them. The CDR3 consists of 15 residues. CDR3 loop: CASSQSKDNYNEQFF. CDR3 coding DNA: TGTGCCAGCAGCCAATCCAAGGACAACTACAATGAGCAGTTCTTC.

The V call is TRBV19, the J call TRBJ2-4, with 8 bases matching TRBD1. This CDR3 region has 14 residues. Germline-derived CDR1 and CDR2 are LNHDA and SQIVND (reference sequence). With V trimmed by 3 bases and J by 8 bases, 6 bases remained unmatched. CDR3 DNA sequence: TGTGCCAGTAGTATCGGACAGGGAGGATACATTCAGTACTTC. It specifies CASSIGQGGYIQYF.

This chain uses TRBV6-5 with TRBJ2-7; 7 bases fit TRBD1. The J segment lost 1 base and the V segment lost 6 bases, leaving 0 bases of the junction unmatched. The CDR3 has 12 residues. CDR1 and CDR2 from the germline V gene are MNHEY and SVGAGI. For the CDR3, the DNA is TGTGCCAGCAGGGACAGGTCCTACGAGCAGTACTTC. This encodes CASRDRSYEQYF.

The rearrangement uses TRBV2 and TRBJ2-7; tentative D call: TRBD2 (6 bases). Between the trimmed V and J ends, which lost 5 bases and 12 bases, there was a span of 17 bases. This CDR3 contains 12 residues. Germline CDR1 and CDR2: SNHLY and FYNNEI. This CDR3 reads CASSNQLAGGYF. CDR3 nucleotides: TGTGCCAGCAGTAACCAACTAGCTGGTGGGTACTTC.

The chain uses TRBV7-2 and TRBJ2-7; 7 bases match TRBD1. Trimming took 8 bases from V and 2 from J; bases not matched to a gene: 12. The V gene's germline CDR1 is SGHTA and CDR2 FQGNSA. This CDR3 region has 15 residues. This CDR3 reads CASGPSGQRTYEQYF. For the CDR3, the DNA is TGTGCCAGCGGCCCCTCGGGACAGAGGACCTACGAGCAGTACTTC.

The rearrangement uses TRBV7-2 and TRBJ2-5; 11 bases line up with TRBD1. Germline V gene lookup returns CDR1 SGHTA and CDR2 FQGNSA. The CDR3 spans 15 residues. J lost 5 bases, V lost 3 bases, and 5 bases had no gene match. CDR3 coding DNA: TGTGCCAGCAGCTTTAACCGGGACAGGGGGGAGACCCAGTACTTC. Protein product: CASSFNRDRGETQYF.

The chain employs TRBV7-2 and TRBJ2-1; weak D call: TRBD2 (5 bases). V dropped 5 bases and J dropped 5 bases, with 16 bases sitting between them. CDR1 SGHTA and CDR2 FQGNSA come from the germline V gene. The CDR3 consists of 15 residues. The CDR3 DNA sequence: TGTGCCAGCAGCGTCGGGGTTAACCTCCACAATGAGCAGTTCTTC. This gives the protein CASSVGVNLHNEQFF.

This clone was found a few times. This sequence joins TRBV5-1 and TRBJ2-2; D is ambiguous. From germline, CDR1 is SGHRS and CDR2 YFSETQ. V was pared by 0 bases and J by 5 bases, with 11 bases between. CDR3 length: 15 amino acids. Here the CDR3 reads CASSLDRVGTGELFF. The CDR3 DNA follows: TGCGCCAGCAGCTTGGATAGGGTTGGGACCGGGGAGCTGTTTTTT. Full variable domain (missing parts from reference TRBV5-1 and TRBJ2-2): KAGVTQTPRYLIKTRGQQVTLSCSPISGHRSVSWYQQTPGQGLQFLFEYFSETQRNKGNFPGRFSGRQFSNSRSEMNVSTLELGDSALYLCASSLDRVGTGELFFGEGSRLTVL.

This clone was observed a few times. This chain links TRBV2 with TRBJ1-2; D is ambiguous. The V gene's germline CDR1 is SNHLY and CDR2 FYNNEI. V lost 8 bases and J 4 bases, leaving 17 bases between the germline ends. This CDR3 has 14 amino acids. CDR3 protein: CASVRQPGGYGYTF. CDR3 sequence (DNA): TGTGCCAGCGTGCGCCAGCCGGGAGGCTATGGCTACACCTTC.

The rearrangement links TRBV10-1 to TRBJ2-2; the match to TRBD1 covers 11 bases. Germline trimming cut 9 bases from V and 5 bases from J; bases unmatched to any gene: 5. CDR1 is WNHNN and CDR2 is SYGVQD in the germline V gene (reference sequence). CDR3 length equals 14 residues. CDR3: CASTGQGATGELFF. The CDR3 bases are TGCGCCAGTACAGGACAGGGGGCTACCGGGGAGCTGTTTTTT.

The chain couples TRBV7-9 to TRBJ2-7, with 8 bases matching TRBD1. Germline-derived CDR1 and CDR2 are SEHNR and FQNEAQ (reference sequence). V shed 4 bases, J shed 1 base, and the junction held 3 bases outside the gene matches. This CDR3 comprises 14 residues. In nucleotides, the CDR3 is TGTGCCAGCAGCTGGACAGGGAAATCCTACGAGCAGTACTTC. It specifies CASSWTGKSYEQYF.

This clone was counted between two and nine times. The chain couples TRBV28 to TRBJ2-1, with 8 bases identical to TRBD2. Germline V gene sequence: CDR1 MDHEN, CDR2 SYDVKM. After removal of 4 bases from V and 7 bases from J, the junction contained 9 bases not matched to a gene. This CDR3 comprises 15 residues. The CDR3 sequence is CASSSGTSYLNEQFF. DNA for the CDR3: TGTGCCAGCAGTTCCGGGACTAGTTATTTGAATGAGCAGTTCTTC.

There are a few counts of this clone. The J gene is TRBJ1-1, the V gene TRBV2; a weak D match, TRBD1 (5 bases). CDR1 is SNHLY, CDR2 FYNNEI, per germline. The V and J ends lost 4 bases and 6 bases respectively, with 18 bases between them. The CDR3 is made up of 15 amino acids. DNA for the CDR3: TGTGCCAGCAGTGTCCTCCGGGGGACGAAGGCTGAAGCTTTCTTT. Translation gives CASSVLRGTKAEAFF.

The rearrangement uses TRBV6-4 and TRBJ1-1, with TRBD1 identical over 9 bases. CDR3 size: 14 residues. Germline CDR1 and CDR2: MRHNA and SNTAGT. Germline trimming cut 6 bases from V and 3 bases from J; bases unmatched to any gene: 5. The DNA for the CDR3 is TGTGCCAGCAGGATGGACAGGGGTTACACTGAAGCTTTCTTT. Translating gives CASRMDRGYTEAFF.